This record concerns one TCR beta chain sequence. Its cognate antigen is unknown. The junction departs from germline at one end; a sequencing error may be responsible. This entry is derived from a study of T cells after yellow fever vaccination. Study overall: Fractions of low cell number were prepared using SMART-Seq v4 Ultra Low Input.

The CDR3 is 14 residues long. From germline, CDR1 is MGHRA and CDR2 YSYEKL. By 5'RACE template switching, TCR cDNA was produced, with a universal primer site and UMIs added in the process. TCRdb independently ran MiXCR on the 5' RACE reads; one entry per CDR3 protein. The profile covers about 340,000 distinct CDR3 sequences, with around 13% appearing a single time and roughly 3.1% taken by the ten largest. Study outcomes and limitations: The booster response re-showed most primary clones: approximately 95% CD4, almost 90% CD8. Clonotypes shared by both compartments, CD4 and CD8, made up a small share.

The rearrangement uses TRBV4-1 and TRBJ1-2; maybe TRBD1 (5 bases). Sequencing was performed on CD4+ T cells sorted from PBMCs, taken 15 days after the yellow fever booster vaccination. The TCR originated in a man aged 18 to 30 who received the YFV17D yellow fever vaccine. As DNA, the CDR3 is TGCGCCAGCAGCCAGGGACGGACTAATTATGGCTACACCTTC. Amino acid sequence: CASSQGRTNYGYTF.